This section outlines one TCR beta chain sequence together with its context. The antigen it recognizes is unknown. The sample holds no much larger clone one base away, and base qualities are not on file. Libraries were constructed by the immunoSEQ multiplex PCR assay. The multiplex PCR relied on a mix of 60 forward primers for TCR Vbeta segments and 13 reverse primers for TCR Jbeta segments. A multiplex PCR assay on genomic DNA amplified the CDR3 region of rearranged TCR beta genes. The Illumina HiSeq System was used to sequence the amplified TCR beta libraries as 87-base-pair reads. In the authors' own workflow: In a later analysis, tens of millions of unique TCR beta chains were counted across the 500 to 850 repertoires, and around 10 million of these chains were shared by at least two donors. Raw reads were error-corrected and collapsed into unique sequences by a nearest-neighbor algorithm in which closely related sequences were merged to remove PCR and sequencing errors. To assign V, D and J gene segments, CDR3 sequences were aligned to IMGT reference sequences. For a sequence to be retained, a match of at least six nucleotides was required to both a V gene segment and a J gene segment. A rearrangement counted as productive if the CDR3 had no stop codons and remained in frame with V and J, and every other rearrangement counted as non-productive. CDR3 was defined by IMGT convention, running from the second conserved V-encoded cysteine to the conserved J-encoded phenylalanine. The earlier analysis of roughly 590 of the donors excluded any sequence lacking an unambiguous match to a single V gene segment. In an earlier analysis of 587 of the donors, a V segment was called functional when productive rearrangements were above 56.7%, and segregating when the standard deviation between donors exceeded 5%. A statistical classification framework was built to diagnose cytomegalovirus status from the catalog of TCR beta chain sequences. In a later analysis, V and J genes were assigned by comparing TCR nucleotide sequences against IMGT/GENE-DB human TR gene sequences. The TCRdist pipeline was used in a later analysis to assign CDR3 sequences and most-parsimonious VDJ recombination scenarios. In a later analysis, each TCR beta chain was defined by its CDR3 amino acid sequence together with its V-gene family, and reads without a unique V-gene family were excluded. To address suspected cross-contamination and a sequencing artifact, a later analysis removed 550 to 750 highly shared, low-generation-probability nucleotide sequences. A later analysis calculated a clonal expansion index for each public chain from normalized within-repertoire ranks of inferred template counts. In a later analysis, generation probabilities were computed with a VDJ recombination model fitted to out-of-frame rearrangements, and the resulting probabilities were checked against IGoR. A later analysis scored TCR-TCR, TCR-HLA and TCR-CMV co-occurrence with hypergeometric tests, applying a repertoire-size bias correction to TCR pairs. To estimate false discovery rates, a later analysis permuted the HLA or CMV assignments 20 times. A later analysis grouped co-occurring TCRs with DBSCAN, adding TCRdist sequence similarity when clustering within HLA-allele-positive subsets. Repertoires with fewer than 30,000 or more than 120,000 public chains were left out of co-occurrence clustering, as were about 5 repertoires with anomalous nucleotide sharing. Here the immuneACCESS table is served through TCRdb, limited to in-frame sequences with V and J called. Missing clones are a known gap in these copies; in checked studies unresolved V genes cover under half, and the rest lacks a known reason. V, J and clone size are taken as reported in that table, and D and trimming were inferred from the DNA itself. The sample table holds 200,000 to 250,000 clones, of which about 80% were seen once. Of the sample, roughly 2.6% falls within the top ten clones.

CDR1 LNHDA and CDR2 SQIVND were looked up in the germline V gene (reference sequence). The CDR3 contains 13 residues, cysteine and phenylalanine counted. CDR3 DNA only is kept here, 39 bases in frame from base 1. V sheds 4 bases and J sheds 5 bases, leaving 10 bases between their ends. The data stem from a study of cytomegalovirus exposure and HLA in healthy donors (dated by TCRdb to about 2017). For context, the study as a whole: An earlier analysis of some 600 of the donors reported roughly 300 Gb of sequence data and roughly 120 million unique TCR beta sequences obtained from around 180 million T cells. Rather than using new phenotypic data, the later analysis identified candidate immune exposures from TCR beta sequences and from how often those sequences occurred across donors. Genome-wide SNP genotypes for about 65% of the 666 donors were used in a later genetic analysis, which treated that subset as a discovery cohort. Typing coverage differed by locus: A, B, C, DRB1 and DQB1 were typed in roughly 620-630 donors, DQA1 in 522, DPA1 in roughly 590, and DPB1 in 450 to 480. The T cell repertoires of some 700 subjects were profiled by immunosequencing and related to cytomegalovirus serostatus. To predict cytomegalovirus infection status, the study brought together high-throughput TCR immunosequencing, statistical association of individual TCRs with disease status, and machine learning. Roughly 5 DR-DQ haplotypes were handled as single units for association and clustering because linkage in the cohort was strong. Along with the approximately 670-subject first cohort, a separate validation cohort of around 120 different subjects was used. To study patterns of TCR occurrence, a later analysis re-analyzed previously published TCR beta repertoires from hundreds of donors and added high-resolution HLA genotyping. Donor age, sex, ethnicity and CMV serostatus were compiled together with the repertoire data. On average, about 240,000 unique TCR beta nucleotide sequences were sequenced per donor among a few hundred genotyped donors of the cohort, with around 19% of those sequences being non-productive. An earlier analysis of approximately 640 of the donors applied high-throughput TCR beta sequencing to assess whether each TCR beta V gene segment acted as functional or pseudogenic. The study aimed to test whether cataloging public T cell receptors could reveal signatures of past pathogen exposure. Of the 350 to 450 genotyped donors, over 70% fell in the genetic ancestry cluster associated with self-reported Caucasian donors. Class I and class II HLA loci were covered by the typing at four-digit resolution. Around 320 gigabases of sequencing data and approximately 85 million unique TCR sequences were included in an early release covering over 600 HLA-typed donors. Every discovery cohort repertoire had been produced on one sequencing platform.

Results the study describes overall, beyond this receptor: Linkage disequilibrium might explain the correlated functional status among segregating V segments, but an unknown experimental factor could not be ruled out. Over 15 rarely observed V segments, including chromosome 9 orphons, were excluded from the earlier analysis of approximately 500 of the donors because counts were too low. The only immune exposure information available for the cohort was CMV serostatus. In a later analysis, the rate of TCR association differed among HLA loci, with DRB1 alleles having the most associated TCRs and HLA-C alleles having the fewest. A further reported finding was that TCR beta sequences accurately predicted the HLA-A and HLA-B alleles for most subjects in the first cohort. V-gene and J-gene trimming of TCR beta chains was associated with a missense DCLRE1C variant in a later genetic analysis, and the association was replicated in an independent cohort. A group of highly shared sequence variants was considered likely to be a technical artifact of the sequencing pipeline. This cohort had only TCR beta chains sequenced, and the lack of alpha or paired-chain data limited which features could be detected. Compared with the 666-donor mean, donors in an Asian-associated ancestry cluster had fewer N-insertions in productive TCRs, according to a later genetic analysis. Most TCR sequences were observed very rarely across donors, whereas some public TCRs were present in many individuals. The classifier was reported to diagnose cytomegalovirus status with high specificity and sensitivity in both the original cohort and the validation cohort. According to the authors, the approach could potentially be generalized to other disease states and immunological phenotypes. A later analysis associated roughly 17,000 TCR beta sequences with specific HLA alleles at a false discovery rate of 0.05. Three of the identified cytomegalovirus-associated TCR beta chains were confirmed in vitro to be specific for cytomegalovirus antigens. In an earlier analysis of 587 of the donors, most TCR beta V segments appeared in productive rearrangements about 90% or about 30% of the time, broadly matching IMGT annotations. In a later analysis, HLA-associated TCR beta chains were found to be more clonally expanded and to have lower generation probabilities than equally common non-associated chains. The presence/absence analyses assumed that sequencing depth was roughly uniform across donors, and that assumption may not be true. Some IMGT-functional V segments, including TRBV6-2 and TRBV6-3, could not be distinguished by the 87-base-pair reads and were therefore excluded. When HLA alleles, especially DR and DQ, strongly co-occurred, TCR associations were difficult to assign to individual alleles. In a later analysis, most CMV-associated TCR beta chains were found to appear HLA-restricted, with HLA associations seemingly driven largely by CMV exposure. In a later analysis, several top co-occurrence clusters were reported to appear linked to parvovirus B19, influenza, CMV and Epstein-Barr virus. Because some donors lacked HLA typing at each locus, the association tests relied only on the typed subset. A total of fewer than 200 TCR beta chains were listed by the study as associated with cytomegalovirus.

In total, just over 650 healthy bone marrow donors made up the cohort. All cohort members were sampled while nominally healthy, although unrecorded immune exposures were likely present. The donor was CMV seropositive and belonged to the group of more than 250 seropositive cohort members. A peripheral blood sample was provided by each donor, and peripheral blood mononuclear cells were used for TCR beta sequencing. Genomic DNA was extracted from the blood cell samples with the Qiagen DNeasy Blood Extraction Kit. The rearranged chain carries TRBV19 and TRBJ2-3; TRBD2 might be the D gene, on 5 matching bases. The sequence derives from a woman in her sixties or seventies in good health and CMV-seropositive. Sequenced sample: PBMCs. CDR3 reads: CASSSTRGDTQYF. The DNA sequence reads TGTGCCAGTAGTAGCACTAGAGGAGATACGCAGTATTTT.